This T cell receptor beta chain was sequenced in a study of T cell repertoires in cytomegalovirus infection. For the study at large: Selection of CMV epitopes for the study included recently identified HLA-C-restricted and well-studied HLA-B-restricted ones. Indicated by public TCR beta signatures were CMV infection and matching HLA type.

MiXCR was run by TCRdb on the reads, yielding one entry per CDR3 protein. The table lists approximately 1,000,000 distinct CDR3 sequences, about a third of them singletons. Trimming removed 3 bases at V and 1 base at J, with 15 bases between. The CDR3 has 16 residues. In this sample, this clonotype turned up a few times. The antigen is unknown. Findings and limits, study-wide: The response measured ex vivo was dominated by TCR beta clonotypes (HLA-C-restricted and CMV-specific). CMV carriers having the relevant HLA were flagged by cumulative public TCR beta family frequency.

This sequence was found in a human donor in good health (CMV status not recorded). Some clones in this sample may be carry-over from other donors' samples. The sequenced sample was cultured CD8+ T cells from PBMCs, obtained from culture after CMV antigen stimulation. The chain is built from TRBV12-3 or TRBV12-4 and TRBJ1-1; D may be TRBD1 (6 bases). CDR3 nucleotide sequence: TGTGCCAGCAGTTTTCCGCCGGACAGTTCGAACACTGAAGCTTTCTTT. Protein: CASSFPPDSSNTEAFF.